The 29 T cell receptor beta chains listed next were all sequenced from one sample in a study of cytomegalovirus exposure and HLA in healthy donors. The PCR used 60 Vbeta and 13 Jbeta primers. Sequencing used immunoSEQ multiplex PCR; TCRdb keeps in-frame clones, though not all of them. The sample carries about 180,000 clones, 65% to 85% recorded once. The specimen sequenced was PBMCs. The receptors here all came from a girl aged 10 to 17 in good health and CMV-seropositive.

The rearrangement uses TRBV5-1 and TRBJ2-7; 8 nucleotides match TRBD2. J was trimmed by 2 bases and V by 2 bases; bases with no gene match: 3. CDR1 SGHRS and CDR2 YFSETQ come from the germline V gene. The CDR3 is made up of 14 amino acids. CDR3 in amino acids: CASSFSGNPYEQYF. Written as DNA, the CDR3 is TGCGCCAGCAGCTTTAGCGGGAACCCCTACGAGCAGTACTTC.

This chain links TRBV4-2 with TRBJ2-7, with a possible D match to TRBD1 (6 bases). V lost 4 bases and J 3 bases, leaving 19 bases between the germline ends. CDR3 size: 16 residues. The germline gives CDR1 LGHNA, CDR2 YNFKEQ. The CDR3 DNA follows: TGTGCCAGCAGCCCCAGCCGGACAGCCGGCAACTACGAGCAGTACTTC. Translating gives CASSPSRTAGNYEQYF.

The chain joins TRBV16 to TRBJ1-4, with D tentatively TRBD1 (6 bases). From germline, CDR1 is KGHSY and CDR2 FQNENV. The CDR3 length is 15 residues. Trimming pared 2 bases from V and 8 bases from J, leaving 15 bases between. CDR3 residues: CASSQLSRGGEKLFF. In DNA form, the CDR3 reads TGTGCCAGCAGCCAACTCTCCAGGGGTGGAGAAAAACTGTTTTTT.

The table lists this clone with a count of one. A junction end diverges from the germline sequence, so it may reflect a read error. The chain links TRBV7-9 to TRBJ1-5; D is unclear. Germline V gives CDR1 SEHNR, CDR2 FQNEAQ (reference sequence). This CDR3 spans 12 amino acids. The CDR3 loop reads CSSSSTGQPQHF. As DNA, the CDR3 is TGTTCCAGCAGCTCCACCGGGCAGCCCCAGCATTTT.

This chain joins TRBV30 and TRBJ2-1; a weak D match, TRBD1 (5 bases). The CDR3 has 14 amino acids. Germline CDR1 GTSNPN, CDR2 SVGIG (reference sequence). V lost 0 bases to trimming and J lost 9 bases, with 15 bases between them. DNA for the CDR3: TGTGCCTGGAGTGTATCTTCCCAGCAGGGTGAGCAGTTCTTC. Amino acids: CAWSVSSQQGEQFF.

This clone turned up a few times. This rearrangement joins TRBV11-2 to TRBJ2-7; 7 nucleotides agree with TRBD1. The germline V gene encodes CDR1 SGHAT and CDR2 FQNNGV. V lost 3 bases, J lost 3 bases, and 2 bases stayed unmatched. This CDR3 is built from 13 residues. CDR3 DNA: TGTGCCAGCAGCTTCAACAGGGGCTACGAGCAGTACTTC. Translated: CASSFNRGYEQYF.

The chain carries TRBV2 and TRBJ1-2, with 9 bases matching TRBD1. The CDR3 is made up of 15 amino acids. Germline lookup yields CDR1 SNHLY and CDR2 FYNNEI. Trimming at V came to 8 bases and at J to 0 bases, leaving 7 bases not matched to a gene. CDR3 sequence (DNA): TGTGCCAGCTTCGGACAGGGGAGCGCTAACTATGGCTACACCTTC. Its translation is CASFGQGSANYGYTF.

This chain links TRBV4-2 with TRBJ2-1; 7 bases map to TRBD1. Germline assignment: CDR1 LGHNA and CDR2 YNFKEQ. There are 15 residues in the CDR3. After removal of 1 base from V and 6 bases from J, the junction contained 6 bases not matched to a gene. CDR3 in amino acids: CASSQVPGQSNEQFF. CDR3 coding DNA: TGTGCCAGCAGCCAAGTCCCGGGACAGTCCAATGAGCAGTTCTTC.

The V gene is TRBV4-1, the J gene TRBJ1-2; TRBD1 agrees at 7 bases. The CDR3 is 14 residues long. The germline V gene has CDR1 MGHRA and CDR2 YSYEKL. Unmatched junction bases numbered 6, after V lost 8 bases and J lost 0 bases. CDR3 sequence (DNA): TGCGCCAGCGGGACAGTGAACCCTAACTATGGCTACACCTTC. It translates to CASGTVNPNYGYTF.

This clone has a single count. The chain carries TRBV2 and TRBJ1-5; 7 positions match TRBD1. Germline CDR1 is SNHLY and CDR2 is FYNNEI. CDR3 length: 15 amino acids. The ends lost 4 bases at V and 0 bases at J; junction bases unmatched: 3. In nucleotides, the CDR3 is TGTGCCAGCAGTGCCGGACAGGATAGCAATCAGCCCCAGCATTTT. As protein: CASSAGQDSNQPQHF.

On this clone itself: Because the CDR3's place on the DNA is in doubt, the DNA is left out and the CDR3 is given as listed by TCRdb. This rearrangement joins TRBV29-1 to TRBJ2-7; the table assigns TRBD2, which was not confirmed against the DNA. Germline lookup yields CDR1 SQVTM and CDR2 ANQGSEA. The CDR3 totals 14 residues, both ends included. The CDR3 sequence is CSVRFLESSYEQYF.

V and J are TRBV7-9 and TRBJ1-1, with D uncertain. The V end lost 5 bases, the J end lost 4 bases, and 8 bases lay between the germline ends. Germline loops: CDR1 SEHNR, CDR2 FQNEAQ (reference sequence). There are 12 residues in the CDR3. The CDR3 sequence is CASSLLVTEAFF. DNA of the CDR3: TGTGCCAGCAGCCTCCTCGTCACTGAAGCTTTCTTT.

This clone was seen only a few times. CDR3 sequence (DNA): TGTGCCAGCAGCACGCCGGAGGGAACTGAAGCTTTCTTT. This translates into CASSTPEGTEAFF. This chain connects TRBV7-8 to TRBJ1-1; the D is unclear. The CDR3 consists of 13 residues. Trimming left V 5 bases short and J 5 bases short, with 12 bases between. CDR1 SGHVS and CDR2 FQNEAQ come from the germline V gene.

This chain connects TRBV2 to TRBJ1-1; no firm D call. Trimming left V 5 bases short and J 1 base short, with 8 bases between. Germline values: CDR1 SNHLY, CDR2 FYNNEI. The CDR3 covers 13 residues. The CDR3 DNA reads TGTGCCAGCAGTTTTACAGCGAACACTGAAGCTTTCTTT. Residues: CASSFTANTEAFF. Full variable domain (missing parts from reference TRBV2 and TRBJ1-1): EPEVTQTPSHQVTQMGQEVILRCVPISNHLYFYWYRQILGQKVEFLVSFYNNEISEKSEIFDDQFSVERPDGSNFTLKIRSTKLEDSAMYFCASSFTANTEAFFGQGTRLTVV.

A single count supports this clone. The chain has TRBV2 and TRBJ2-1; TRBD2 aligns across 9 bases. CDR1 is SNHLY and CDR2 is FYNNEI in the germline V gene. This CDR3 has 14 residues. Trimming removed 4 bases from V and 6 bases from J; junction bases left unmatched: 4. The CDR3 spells CASSGETSGNEQFF. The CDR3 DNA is TGTGCCAGCAGTGGAGAGACTAGCGGCAATGAGCAGTTCTTC.

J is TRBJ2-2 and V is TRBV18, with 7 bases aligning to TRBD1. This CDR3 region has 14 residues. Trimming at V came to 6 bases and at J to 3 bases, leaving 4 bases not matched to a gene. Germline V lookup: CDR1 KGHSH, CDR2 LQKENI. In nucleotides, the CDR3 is TGTGCCAGCTCCCTGGGACAGTACACCGGGGAGCTGTTTTTT. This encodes CASSLGQYTGELFF.

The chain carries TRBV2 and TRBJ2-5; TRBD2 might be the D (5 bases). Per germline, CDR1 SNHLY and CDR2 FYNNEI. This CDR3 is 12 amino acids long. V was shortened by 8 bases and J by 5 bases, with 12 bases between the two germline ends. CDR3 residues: CASGRGWETQYF. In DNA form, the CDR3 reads TGTGCCAGCGGGAGAGGTTGGGAGACCCAGTACTTC.

This CDR3 is CASSLEREGRAQYF. As DNA, the CDR3 is TGTGCCAGCAGCTTAGAACGGGAGGGCCGGGCCCAGTACTTC. This chain connects TRBV7-9 to TRBJ2-5; TRBD2 matches at 8 bases. Looked up from germline, CDR1 is SEHNR and CDR2 is FQNEAQ (reference sequence). Trimming took 1 base from V and 9 from J; bases not matched to a gene: 7. The CDR3 is made up of 14 amino acids.

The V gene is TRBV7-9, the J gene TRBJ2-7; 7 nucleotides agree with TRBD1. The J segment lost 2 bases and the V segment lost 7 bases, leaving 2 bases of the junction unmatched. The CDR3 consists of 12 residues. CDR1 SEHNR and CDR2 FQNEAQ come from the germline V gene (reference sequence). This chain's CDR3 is CASMGQPYEQYF. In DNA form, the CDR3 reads TGTGCCAGCATGGGACAGCCCTACGAGCAGTACTTC.

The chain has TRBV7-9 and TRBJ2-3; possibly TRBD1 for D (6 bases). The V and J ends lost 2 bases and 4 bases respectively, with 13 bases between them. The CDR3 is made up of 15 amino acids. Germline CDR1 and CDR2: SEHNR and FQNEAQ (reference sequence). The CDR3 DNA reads TGTGCCAGCAGCTTAAAGGGGGTGGTCTCAGATACGCAGTATTTT. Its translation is CASSLKGVVSDTQYF.

The CDR3 loop reads CASRPPGGGINEQFF. The CDR3 DNA reads TGTGCCAGCAGGCCCCCGGGAGGCGGTATCAATGAGCAGTTCTTC. The chain uses TRBV7-3 and TRBJ2-1, with 7 bases that match TRBD2. V shed 6 bases, J shed 6 bases, and the junction held 11 bases outside the gene matches. CDR1 is SGHTA, CDR2 FQGTGA, per germline. This CDR3 has 15 residues. Full variable domain (missing parts from reference TRBV7-3 and TRBJ2-1): GAGVSQTPSNKVTEKGKYVELRCDPISGHTALYWYRQSLGQGPEFLIYFQGTGAADDSGLPNDRFFAVRPEGSVSTLKIQRTERGDSAVYLCASRPPGGGINEQFFGPGTRLTVL.

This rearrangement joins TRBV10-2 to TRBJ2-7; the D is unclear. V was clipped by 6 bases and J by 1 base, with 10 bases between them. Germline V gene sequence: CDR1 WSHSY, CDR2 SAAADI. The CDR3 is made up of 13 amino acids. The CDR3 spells CASSPTRSYEQYF. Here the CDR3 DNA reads TGCGCCAGCAGCCCGACAAGATCCTACGAGCAGTACTTC.

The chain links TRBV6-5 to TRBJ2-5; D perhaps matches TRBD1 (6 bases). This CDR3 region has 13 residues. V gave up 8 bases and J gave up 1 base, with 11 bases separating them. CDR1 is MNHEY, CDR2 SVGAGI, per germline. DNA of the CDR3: TGTGCCAGCTACAGGGAATTCCAAGAGACCCAGTACTTC. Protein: CASYREFQETQYF.

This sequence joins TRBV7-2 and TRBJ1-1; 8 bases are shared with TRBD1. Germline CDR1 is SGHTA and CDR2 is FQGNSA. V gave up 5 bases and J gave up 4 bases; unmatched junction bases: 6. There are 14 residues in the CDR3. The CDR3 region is CASSPRTGLTEAFF. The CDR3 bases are TGTGCCAGCAGCCCTAGGACAGGGCTCACTGAAGCTTTCTTT. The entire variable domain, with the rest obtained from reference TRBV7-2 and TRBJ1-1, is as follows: GAGVSQSPSNKVTEKGKDVELRCDPISGHTALYWYRQSLGQGLEFLIYFQGNSAPDKSGLPSDRFSAERTGGSVSTLTIQRTQQEDSAVYLCASSPRTGLTEAFFGQGTRLTVV.

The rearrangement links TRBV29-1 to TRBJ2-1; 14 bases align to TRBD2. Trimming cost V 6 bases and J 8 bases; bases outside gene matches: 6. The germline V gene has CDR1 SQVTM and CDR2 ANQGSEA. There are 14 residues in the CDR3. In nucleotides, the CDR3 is TGCAGCGTGGGGACTAGCGGGAGAGGGGATGAGCAGTTCTTC. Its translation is CSVGTSGRGDEQFF.

The CDR3 nucleotides read TGTGCCAGCAGCCAACTCGCTAGCGGGGTGAGGACCGGGGAGCTGTTTTTT. Translation gives CASSQLASGVRTGELFF. V is TRBV4-2 and J is TRBJ2-2; TRBD2 aligns across 9 bases. This CDR3 has 17 amino acids. The trim removed 2 bases at V and 5 bases at J, leaving 9 bases unmatched. Germline V gene lookup returns CDR1 LGHNA and CDR2 YNFKEQ.

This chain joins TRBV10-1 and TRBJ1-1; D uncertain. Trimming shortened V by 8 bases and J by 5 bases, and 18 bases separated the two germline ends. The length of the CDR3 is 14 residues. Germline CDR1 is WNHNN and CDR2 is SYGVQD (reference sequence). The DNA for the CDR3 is TGCGCCAGCGGGGTAGCGAGGACGGGAACTGAAGCTTTCTTT. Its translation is CASGVARTGTEAFF.

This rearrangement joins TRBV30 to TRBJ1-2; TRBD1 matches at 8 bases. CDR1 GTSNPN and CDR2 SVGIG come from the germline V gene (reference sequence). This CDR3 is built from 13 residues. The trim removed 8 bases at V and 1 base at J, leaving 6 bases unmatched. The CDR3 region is CAGWTGNNYGYTF. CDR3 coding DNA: TGTGCCGGCTGGACAGGGAATAACTATGGCTACACCTTC.

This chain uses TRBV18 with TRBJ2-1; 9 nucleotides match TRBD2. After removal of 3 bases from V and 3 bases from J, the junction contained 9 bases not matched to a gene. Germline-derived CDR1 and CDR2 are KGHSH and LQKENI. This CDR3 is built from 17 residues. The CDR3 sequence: CASSPTLAGPFYNEQFF. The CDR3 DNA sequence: TGTGCCAGCTCACCGACTCTAGCGGGACCCTTCTACAATGAGCAGTTCTTC.